The present TCR beta chain was sequenced within a study of beta chain features in type 1 diabetes (dated by TCRdb to between 2018 and 2020). Broadly, across the study: Mean age, gender distribution, total cell number and subset yield were not different between patients and healthy donors. The study compared TCRB repertoires of sorted circulating CD4+ T cell subsets between recently diagnosed type 1 diabetes patients and matched healthy donors. Regulatory and stem cell-like memory subsets were isolated from only 8 patients and 8 healthy donors, whereas naive and central memory subsets came from all 28 donors. A total of about 100,000,000 sorted cells were examined across all samples, and RNA yield correlated strongly with the number of cells per subset. Broader findings and caveats from the paper: HLA sub-analyses involved small numbers of individuals, so any influence of HLA type on TCRB rearrangement remained unresolved. Shorter templates might have been favored by PCR, but patient and control samples were amplified and corrected together, so both groups would have been affected equally by any skew. The naive, central memory and regulatory TCRB repertoires appeared to resemble one another more closely among patients than among healthy donors. Sequencing cDNA rather than genomic DNA could over-represent highly expressing activated cells, although activation and CD3 levels did not differ between groups. In all four CD4+ subsets, TCRB CDR3 length was moderately but significantly shorter in type 1 diabetes patients. At VDJ recombination sites, patients with type 1 diabetes made fewer insertions and deleted more nucleotides, a pattern implying thymic rearrangement abnormalities.

Reading from cysteine to phenylalanine, the CDR3 counts 13 amino acids. Of the read, only the CDR3 DNA is kept; its 39 bases are in frame from base 1. Cut back by 2 bases and 6 bases, the V and J ends lie 9 bases apart. In the germline V gene, CDR1 corresponds to SGHTA and CDR2 to FQGTGA. With respect to this clone: The antigen it binds to is not known. Within one base of it there is no much larger clone, and no base qualities were kept.

Each donor gave one peripheral blood draw, roughly 120 mL on average, collected into heparinised tubes. Using a panel that included CD45RO, CCR7, CD25, CD127, CD95 and CD27, naive, central memory, regulatory and stem cell-like memory CD4+ T cells were sorted on a BD FACSAria II. A purity above 98% was achieved for all sorted populations. Right away, PBMCs were isolated by Lymphoprep density gradient centrifugation and were stained directly, with no culture step. So that batch effects would be minimized, each experiment stained and sorted samples in pairs, pairing one healthy donor with one patient. The entire amount of isolated RNA was reverse transcribed using the High Capacity cDNA Reverse Transcription Kit, so the sequenced TCRB transcripts were expressed ones. Deep immunoSEQ sequencing was applied to naive, central memory and regulatory T cell samples, giving an average of about 3.8 million total reads per sample. Sorted cells were lysed in RLT buffer and RNA was extracted with DNase-treated RNeasy Micro or Mini kits, depending on cell number. To prevent cross-contamination, every cell subset was processed on its own, while patient and healthy donor samples were processed together. The immunoSEQ multiplex PCR was used to amplify TCRB sequences from cDNA, yielding 87-bp fragments that span the CDR3 region. The amplicons were sequenced using the Illumina HiSeq platform. The source study handled its data this way. Synthetic template baselines were used to correct PCR bias computationally, reads within Hamming distance 2 were collapsed together, and singletons that could not be merged were discarded. Reads were aligned to IMGT to assign V, D and J genes, CDR3 length, and insertions or deletions at six rearrangement sites. Within each subset, clonotype counts were normalized to sorted cell number, and only after that were true diversity and Gini coefficients computed with the tcR R package. The overlap coefficient, calculated on TCRB nucleotide sequences, was used to measure repertoire sharing. What TCRdb holds here is the immuneACCESS table cut down to in-frame rearrangements. Part of the clones is not present; checked against another copy, under half of the missing clones reflect an unresolved V gene, and the others are unexplained. The V and J calls and the clone size are those of that table, but D and trimming were determined from the DNA. Counted in this sample were under 130,000 clones; 25% to 35% of them appeared once. Jointly, the top ten make up 0.53% of the sample.

The chain couples TRBV7-3 to TRBJ2-3, with an unclear D gene assignment. The TCR sequence derives from a woman between 18 and 29 years old with type 1 diabetes. Input material: central memory CD4+ T cells from blood. The nucleotide sequence is given as TGTGCCAGCAGCTTATCCCGACTCGATACGCAGTATTTT. This sequence encodes CASSLSRLDTQYF.